This is a list of T cell receptor beta chains from one sample in a study of neurological immune-mediated disorders. One entry per CDR3 protein results from TCRdb running MiXCR on the 5' RACE reads. This repertoire shows about 44,000 distinct CDR3 sequences, about a fifth found once; its top ten account for 3.5% to 5%. The sample consisted of PBMCs. The origin of the receptors is a man between 60 and 70 years old with HTLV-1-associated myelopathy (HAM/TSP). The CDR3 runs from the conserved cysteine through the conserved F or W. D genes are given only for firm matches. Clone size appears in some rows only: once, few, many, or a class for an expanded clone.

clone size: many
J gene: TRBJ1-1
V gene: TRBV6-5
D gene: .
CDR3 protein: CASSSDDREAFF
CDR3 DNA: TGTGCCAGCAGTTCCGACGACCGAGAAGCTTTCTTT

clone size: many
J gene: TRBJ2-3
V gene: TRBV28
D gene: TRBD1
CDR3 protein: CASTRGTDQDTQYF
CDR3 DNA: TGTGCCAGCACCCGAGGGACAGATCAAGATACGCAGTATTTT

clone size: many
J gene: TRBJ2-1
V gene: TRBV12-3/TRBV12-4
D gene: .
CDR3 protein: CASSFSNSEQFF
CDR3 DNA: TGTGCCAGCAGTTTTAGCAACTCGGAGCAGTTCTTC

clone size: many
J gene: TRBJ2-7
V gene: TRBV5-1
D gene: .
CDR3 protein: CASTAGAPSDEQYF
CDR3 DNA: TGCGCCAGTACGGCGGGGGCCCCCTCGGACGAGCAGTACTTC

clone size: .
J gene: TRBJ2-1
V gene: TRBV3-1
D gene: TRBD1
CDR3 protein: CASSPGQGYNEQFF
CDR3 DNA: TGTGCCAGCAGCCCGGGACAGGGCTACAATGAGCAGTTCTTC

clone size: many
J gene: TRBJ1-5
V gene: TRBV5-5
D gene: .
CDR3 protein: CASSPGQLNQPQHF
CDR3 DNA: TGTGCCAGCAGCCCAGGACAGCTCAATCAGCCCCAGCATTTT

clone size: many
J gene: TRBJ2-7
V gene: TRBV4-2
D gene: .
CDR3 protein: CASSQDQGLSYEQYF
CDR3 DNA: TGTGCCAGCAGCCAAGATCAAGGCCTCTCCTACGAGCAGTACTTC

clone size: once
J gene: TRBJ2-5
V gene: TRBV18
D gene: TRBD2
CDR3 protein: CASSPQRERRETQYF
CDR3 DNA: TGTGCCAGCTCACCACAGCGGGAGAGGAGAGAGACCCAGTACTTC

clone size: many
J gene: TRBJ1-1
V gene: TRBV29-1
D gene: TRBD1
CDR3 protein: CSVKEGTGCTEAFF
CDR3 DNA: TGCAGCGTCAAGGAGGGGACAGGGTGCACTGAAGCTTTCTTT

clone size: .
J gene: TRBJ2-6
V gene: TRBV7-3
D gene: .
CDR3 protein: CASSLGGGVMSGANVLTF
CDR3 DNA: TGTGCCAGCAGCTTAGGGGGTGGGGTAATGTCTGGGGCCAACGTCCTGACTTTC

clone size: many
J gene: TRBJ2-1
V gene: TRBV20-1
D gene: TRBD1
CDR3 protein: CSARDRGWSYNEQFF
CDR3 DNA: TGCAGTGCTCGGGACAGGGGCTGGTCCTACAATGAGCAGTTCTTC

clone size: many
J gene: TRBJ2-1
V gene: TRBV2
D gene: TRBD2
CDR3 protein: CASSLGLAGGHPNEQFF
CDR3 DNA: TGTGCCAGCAGTCTGGGACTAGCGGGAGGGCACCCCAATGAGCAGTTCTTC

clone size: .
J gene: TRBJ2-2
V gene: TRBV6-6
D gene: TRBD1
CDR3 protein: CAGQPNTGELFF
CDR3 DNA: TGTGCGGGACAGCCGAACACCGGGGAGCTGTTTTTT

clone size: many
J gene: TRBJ2-7
V gene: TRBV28
D gene: .
CDR3 protein: CASTPPTPYEQYF
CDR3 DNA: TGTGCCAGCACCCCCCCTACACCCTACGAGCAGTACTTC

clone size: many
J gene: TRBJ2-1
V gene: TRBV5-1
D gene: TRBD2
CDR3 protein: CASSIGTSVEQFF
CDR3 DNA: TGCGCCAGCAGCATTGGGACTAGCGTTGAGCAGTTCTTC

clone size: many
J gene: TRBJ2-5
V gene: TRBV4-1
D gene: TRBD1
CDR3 protein: CASSQADRDQETQYF
CDR3 DNA: TGCGCCAGCAGCCAGGCGGACAGGGACCAAGAGACCCAGTACTTC